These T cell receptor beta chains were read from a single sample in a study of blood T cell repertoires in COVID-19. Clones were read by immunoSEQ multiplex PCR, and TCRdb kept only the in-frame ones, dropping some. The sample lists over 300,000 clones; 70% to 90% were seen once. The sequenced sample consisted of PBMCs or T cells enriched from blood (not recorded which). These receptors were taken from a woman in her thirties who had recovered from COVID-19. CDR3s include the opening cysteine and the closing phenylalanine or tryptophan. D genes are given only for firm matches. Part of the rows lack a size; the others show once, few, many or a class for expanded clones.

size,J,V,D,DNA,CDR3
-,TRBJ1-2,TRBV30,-,TGTGCCTGGAGGGCCGCCAGGCCAGATGGCTACACCTTC,CAWRAARPDGYTF
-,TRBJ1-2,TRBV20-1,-,TGCAGTGCTAGTGGCACAGCGAGGGATGGCTACACCTTC,CSASGTARDGYTF
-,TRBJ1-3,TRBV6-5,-,TGTGCCAGCAGTTACCACGTCGGGTCTGGAAACACCATATATTTT,CASSYHVGSGNTIYF
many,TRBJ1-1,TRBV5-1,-,TGCGCCAGCAGCTTGACAGGGTCGAACACTGAAGCTTTCTTT,CASSLTGSNTEAFF
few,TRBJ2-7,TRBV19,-,TGTGCCAGTAGTGACAGCTACGAGCAGTACTTC,CASSDSYEQYF
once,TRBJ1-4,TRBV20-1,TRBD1,TGCAGTGCTAGTATGGGACAGGGGGGTGAAAAACTGTTTTTT,CSASMGQGGEKLFF
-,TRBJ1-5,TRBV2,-,TGTGCCAGCAGTGACTCAGGAGGGAATCAGCCCCAGCATTTT,CASSDSGGNQPQHF
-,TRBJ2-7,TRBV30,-,TGTGCCTGGAGTGTTAGGTCCGGACTGGGCGAGCAGTACTTC,CAWSVRSGLGEQYF
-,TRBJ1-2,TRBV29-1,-,TGCAGCGTTGATGTGGAGGCTAACTATGGCTACACCTTC,CSVDVEANYGYTF
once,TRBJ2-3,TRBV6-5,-,TGTGCCAGCAGCCGCGGACAGCGCAGCGATACGCAGTATTTT,CASSRGQRSDTQYF
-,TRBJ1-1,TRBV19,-,TGTGCCAGTAGTACCCCAGGGGAAGCTTTCTTT,CASSTPGEAFF
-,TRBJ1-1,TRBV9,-,TGTGCCAGCAGCGCCAGTGTCCCAGGGGTGGGCACTGAAGCTTTCTTT,CASSASVPGVGTEAFF
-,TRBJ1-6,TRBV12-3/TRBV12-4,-,TGTGCCAGCAGCCTGACAGAGGATTCACCCCTCCACTTT,CASSLTEDSPLHF
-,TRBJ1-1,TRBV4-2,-,TGTGCCAGCAGCCCCGACAGCTACACTGAAGCTTTCTTT,CASSPDSYTEAFF
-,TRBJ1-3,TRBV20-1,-,TGCAGTGCTAGTCAGGGTGGGACTGGAAACACCATATATTTT,CSASQGGTGNTIYF
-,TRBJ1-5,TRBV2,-,TGTGCCAGCACCGGACTGGGAGGGTCGGGTCAGCCCCAGCATTTT,CASTGLGGSGQPQHF
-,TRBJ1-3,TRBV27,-,TGTGCCAGCAGCACCAGCAGGGTTGGAAACACCATATATTTT,CASSTSRVGNTIYF
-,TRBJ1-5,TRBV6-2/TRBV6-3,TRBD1,TGTGCCAGCAGTTACCGAGGGGGCAGGAGCAATCAGCCCCAGCATTTT,CASSYRGGRSNQPQHF
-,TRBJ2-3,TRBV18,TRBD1,TGTGCCAGCTCACTCGTAGGCTCCGGGACAGACAGCACAGATACGCAGTATTTT,CASSLVGSGTDSTDTQYF
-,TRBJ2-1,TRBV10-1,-,TGCGCCAGCAGTGGAGAGCGCTCCTACAATGAGCAGTTCTTC,CASSGERSYNEQFF
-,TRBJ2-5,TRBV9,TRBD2,TGTGCCAGCAGCGTGGGGGGGGTCGGAGAGACCCAGTACTTC,CASSVGGVGETQYF
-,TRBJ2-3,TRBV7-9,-,TGTGCCAGCAGCTTAGATGGAGGGTTGGCAGATACGCAGTATTTT,CASSLDGGLADTQYF
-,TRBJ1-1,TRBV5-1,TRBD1,TGCGCCAGCAGCCCGGACAGGGGGCGTCTGAGCACTGAAGCTTTCTTT,CASSPDRGRLSTEAFF
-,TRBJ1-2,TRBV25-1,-,TGTGCCAGCAGGGAGGAGAGCTATGGCTACACCTTC,CASREESYGYTF
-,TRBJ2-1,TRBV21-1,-,TGTGCCAGCAGCCAAAGCGGAGGCTCCTACAATGAGCAGTTCTTC,CASSQSGGSYNEQFF
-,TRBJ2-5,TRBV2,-,TGTGCCAGCAGTCAAACAGGGAAGGAGACCCAGTACTTC,CASSQTGKETQYF
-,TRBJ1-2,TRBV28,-,TGTGCCAGCAGCCGGGGGTATGGCTACACCTTC,CASSRGYGYTF
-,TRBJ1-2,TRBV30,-,TGTGCCTGGAGTAGATCAGGATTGGGCTACACCTTC,CAWSRSGLGYTF
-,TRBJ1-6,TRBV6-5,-,TGTGCCAGCATTAGGGAGGGGCCACATTCACCCCTCCACTTT,CASIREGPHSPLHF
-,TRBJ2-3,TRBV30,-,TGTGCCTGGCAGGGGAAACGGCTTGTAGATACGCAGTATTTT,CAWQGKRLVDTQYF
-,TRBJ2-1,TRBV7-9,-,TGTGCCAGCAGCTTAGACGGGTTCTACAATGAGCAGTTCTTC,CASSLDGFYNEQFF
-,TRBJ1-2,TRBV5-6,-,TGTGCCAGCAGCGTGGGGGAGAACTATGGCTACACCTTC,CASSVGENYGYTF
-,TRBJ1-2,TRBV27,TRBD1,TGTGCCACCGGGACAGACCTTTATGGCTACACCTTC,CATGTDLYGYTF
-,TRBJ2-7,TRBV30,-,TGTGCCTGGAGTGTTCAGGCCCTCGGGGACGAGCAGTACTTC,CAWSVQALGDEQYF
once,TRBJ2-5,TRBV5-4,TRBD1,TGTGCCAGCAGCTTGGGACAGGGCTTAGAGACCCAGTACTTC,CASSLGQGLETQYF
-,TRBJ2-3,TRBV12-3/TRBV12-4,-,TGTGCCAGCAGGCGTACAGGTATAGATACGCAGTATTTT,CASRRTGIDTQYF
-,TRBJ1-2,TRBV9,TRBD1,TGTGCCAGCAGCGCAACCACCGGGACAGGGGGCCCTGGCTACACCTTC,CASSATTGTGGPGYTF
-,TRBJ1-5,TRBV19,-,TGTGCCAGTAGTATAGAAACCGGGATTCCCAATCAGCCCCAGCATTTT,CASSIETGIPNQPQHF
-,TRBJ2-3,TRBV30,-,TGTGCCTGGAGCTTAACACCCAGCACAGATACGCAGTATTTT,CAWSLTPSTDTQYF
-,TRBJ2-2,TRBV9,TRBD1,TGTGCCAGCAAACCTACAGGGGGAGAGTCCACCGGGGAGCTGTTTTTT,CASKPTGGESTGELFF
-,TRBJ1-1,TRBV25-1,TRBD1,TGTGCCAGCGGGAAGACAGGGGGGGCTGAAGCTTTCTTT,CASGKTGGAEAFF
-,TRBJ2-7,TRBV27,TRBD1,TGTGCCAGCAGTCCCGGGACAGGGGCGGGCGAGCAGTACTTC,CASSPGTGAGEQYF
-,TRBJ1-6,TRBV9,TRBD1,TGTGCCAGCAGCGTAATCCCCACAGGGGTATTTTCACCCCTCCACTTT,CASSVIPTGVFSPLHF
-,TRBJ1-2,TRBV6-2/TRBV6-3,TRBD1,TGTGCCAGCAGTCTTTGGACAGGGAACCACAATGGCTACACCTTC,CASSLWTGNHNGYTF
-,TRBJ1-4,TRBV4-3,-,TGCGCCAGCAGCCAAGATCCCCCAGGGTCTAATGAAAAACTGTTTTTT,CASSQDPPGSNEKLFF
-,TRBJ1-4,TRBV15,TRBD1,TGTGCCACCAGCAGAGCGGGGACAGGGAACGAAAAACTGTTTTTT,CATSRAGTGNEKLFF
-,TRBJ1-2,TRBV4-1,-,TGCGCCAGCAGCCAAGCGGGAGGCAATGGCTACACCTTC,CASSQAGGNGYTF
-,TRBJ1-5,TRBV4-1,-,TGCGCCAGCAGGGAAGAGTATAGCGCTAGCAATCAGCCCCAGCATTTT,CASREEYSASNQPQHF
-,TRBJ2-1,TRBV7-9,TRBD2,TGTGCCAGCAGCGACGCGGGACTAGCATATGAGCAGTTCTTC,CASSDAGLAYEQFF
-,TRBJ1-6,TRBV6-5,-,TGTGCCAGCAGTCGACAGGAGTTTAATTCACCCCTCCACTTT,CASSRQEFNSPLHF
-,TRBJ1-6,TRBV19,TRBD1,TGTGCCAGTAGCCCGGGACAGGGGGCTTCACCCCTCCACTTT,CASSPGQGASPLHF